This TCR beta chain was captured by sequencing in a study of OX40 agonist ivuxolimab in advanced cancers. Study information: Three individuals attained partial responses, comprising one hepatocellular carcinoma case and two cutaneous melanoma cases.

The method was immunoSEQ multiplex PCR; TCRdb's version includes in-frame clones alone and lacks a portion of them. The sample lists some 87,000 clones, roughly 84% occurring once. Systemic immunosuppression or a history of autoimmune disease excluded patients. Overall study findings and caveats: Determination of antigen specificity was not performed for the expanded peripheral T cells.

Notes on this clone: Antigen specificity is unknown.

The CDR3 loop spans 14 amino acids. Germline CDR1 reads SGHNT; CDR2 reads YYREEE (reference sequence). Trimming left V 1 base short and J 0 bases short, with 8 bases between. The sequences come from CD4+ or CD8+ T cells sorted from blood, collected in a trial of the OX40 agonist ivuxolimab. This clonotype was sampled from an adult with an advanced solid tumor such as melanoma, head and neck, liver or kidney cancer. V usage is TRBV5-4 and J usage is TRBJ2-7; D is perhaps TRBD1 (5 bases). The DNA for the CDR3 is TGTGCCAGCAGCTTGAATACAGGCTCCTACGAGCAGTACTTC. It specifies CASSLNTGSYEQYF.